The 5 T cell receptor beta chains listed next were all sequenced from one sample in a study of cytomegalovirus exposure and HLA in healthy donors. PCR was performed using 60 Vbeta and 13 Jbeta primers. Here immunoSEQ multiplex PCR was the method, and the copy in TCRdb shows in-frame clones only, minus some. This table lists around 31,000 clones. Material for sequencing was PBMCs. The receptors stem from a female donor in good health and CMV-seronegative.

This chain uses TRBV7-9 with TRBJ2-5; D gene unclear. The DNA end lines up better with TRBJ2-7; the J call may be wrong. CDR3 length: 11 amino acids. From germline, CDR1 is SEHNR and CDR2 FQNEAQ (reference sequence). The CDR3 DNA reads TGTGCCATCGAAACAGAGTACGAGCAGTACTTC. It is translated as CAIETEYEQYF.

The chain employs TRBV19 and TRBJ1-1, with TRBD1 matching 8 bases. This CDR3 comprises 16 residues. After removal of 3 bases from V and 1 base from J, the junction contained 7 bases not matched to a gene. The germline V gene has CDR1 LNHDA and CDR2 SQIVND (reference sequence). The CDR3 DNA follows: TGTGCCAGTAGTATCCCCCGGGACAGGACGAACACTGAAGCTTTCTTT. Encoded protein: CASSIPRDRTNTEAFF.

This rearrangement joins TRBV28 to TRBJ2-2; possibly TRBD1 for D (5 bases). Germline assignment: CDR1 MDHEN and CDR2 SYDVKM. V lost 8 bases to trimming and J lost 3 bases, with 13 bases between them. This CDR3 is built from 14 residues. This CDR3 is CASRLDRDTGELFF. CDR3 in DNA: TGTGCCAGCCGGCTTGACAGAGACACCGGGGAGCTGTTTTTT.

V gene TRBV6-6 combines with J gene TRBJ1-5; tentatively, D is TRBD1 (6 bases). V was cut by 6 bases and J by 0 bases, with 12 bases left in between. The CDR3 has 15 amino acids. Germline V lookup: CDR1 MNHNY, CDR2 SVGAGI (reference sequence). In DNA, the CDR3 is TGTGCCAGCAGAAACAGGGAGTTTAGCAATCAGCCCCAGCATTTT. This translates into CASRNREFSNQPQHF.

This sequence joins TRBV29-1 and TRBJ1-4, with 8 bases that match TRBD1. Germline V lookup: CDR1 SQVTM, CDR2 ANQGSEA. The CDR3 sequence is 15 residues long. V lost 6 bases and J lost 8; bases outside the gene matches: 14. CDR3: CSVSLGGQEKEKLFF. Here the CDR3 DNA reads TGCAGCGTCTCACTGGGGGGACAGGAGAAAGAAAAACTGTTTTTT.